This T cell receptor beta chain came from a study of T cell repertoires in cytomegalovirus infection (dated by TCRdb to the late 2010s). Notes on the research overall: Donor HLA type was relevant to the analysis, because carriage of CMV infection together with the matching HLA type was indicated by public TCR beta signatures.

TCRdb records Illumina HiSeq 1500 as the sequencer. TCRdb trimmed the raw reads at Q25, called clones with MiXCR and kept productive beta chains. One record per CDR3 amino acid sequence lists the most common genes and DNA. The sample table contains around 530,000 distinct CDR3 sequences; only one count was recorded for roughly 29% of them. The top ten clones comprise less than 15% of the sample. Overall study results and their limits: In both this cohort and an independent roughly 330-donor cohort, the cumulative frequency of public TCR beta family members distinguished carriers of CMV infection plus the relevant HLA type. In the ex vivo response, HLA-C-restricted CMV-specific TCR beta clonotypes were dominant, and in two of eight donors the single most frequent clonotype came from this HLA-C-restricted group.

Notes on this clonotype: Its recognized antigen is unknown. No much larger clone is present one base from it, and per-base qualities are unavailable.

The cysteine opens and the phenylalanine closes a CDR3 of 15 amino acids. Only the CDR3 DNA stays, 45 bases, in frame from base 1. Germline trimming: 5 bases from V, 8 bases from J; junction bases outside gene matches: 10. In the germline V gene, CDR1 corresponds to SGHDT and CDR2 to YYEEEE. The TCR originated in a human donor in good health (CMV status not recorded). Some clones in this sample may be carry-over from other donors' samples. The sample was PBMCs. The chain uses TRBV5-6 and TRBJ1-4, and 9 junction bases match TRBD1. The base sequence is TGTGCCAGCAGTCGAGCCGGGACAGGGAACGAAAAACTGTTTTTT. Its amino acids are CASSRAGTGNEKLFF.